Presented here are 18 T cell receptor beta chains from one specimen sequenced in a study of T cells in Graves' hyperthyroidism and ophthalmopathy (dated 2019 in TCRdb). The library relied on multiplex PCR. Sequencing instrument: Illumina HiSeq 2000. Amplification of TCR beta CDR3 regions was carried out from RNA transcripts. For the first round of RT-PCR on the TCR CDR3, the HTBI primer set was used together with the Qiagen OneStep RT-PCR kit. In-frame beta chains were kept once TCRdb had trimmed the public reads at Q25 with fastp and called clones with MiXCR. Each entry merges the rows of one CDR3 protein and shows their most common DNA and genes. The sample records under 550,000 distinct CDR3 sequences, less than 20% of which are singletons. The ten largest clonotypes hold roughly 47% of the sample. Sequencing input: blood. All receptors derive from a man in his forties or fifties with Graves' ophthalmopathy.

This clonotype was picked up many times. J is TRBJ1-1 and V is TRBV5-1, with unresolved D. V gave up 2 bases and J gave up 3 bases, with 14 bases separating them. This CDR3 comprises 15 residues. Per the germline V gene, CDR1 is SGHRS and CDR2 is YFSETQ. The CDR3 coding sequence is TGCGCCAGCAGCTTAAGGTCGGCGATGGACACTGAAGCTTTCTTT. Protein sequence: CASSLRSAMDTEAFF.

The sample holds many counts of this clonotype. This rearrangement joins TRBV7-2 to TRBJ2-6; D may correspond to TRBD1 or TRBD2 (5 bases each). The CDR3 has 15 amino acids. Trimming took 4 bases from V and 0 from J, leaving 7 bases between them. Germline CDR1 is SGHTA and CDR2 is FQGNSA. This chain's CDR3 is CASSSGGSGANVLTF. In DNA form, the CDR3 reads TGTGCCAGCAGCTCTGGGGGCTCTGGGGCCAACGTCCTGACTTTC.

The CDR3 sequence is CASSYSSGAKNIQYF. DNA of the CDR3: TGTGCCAGCAGTTACTCATCAGGGGCCAAAAACATTCAGTACTTC. The chain carries TRBV6-5 and TRBJ2-4; D is perhaps TRBD1 (5 bases). Per the germline V gene, CDR1 is MNHEY and CDR2 is SVGAGI. The CDR3 loop spans 15 amino acids. Trimming shortened V by 0 bases and J by 1 base, and 7 bases separated the two germline ends.

This clonotype was counted ten times or more. The V gene is TRBV12-3 or TRBV12-4, the J gene TRBJ1-2, with D hard to call. CDR3 length: 16 amino acids. Trimming cost V 6 bases and J 3 bases, with 20 bases left between them. In DNA form, the CDR3 reads TGTGCCAGCAGCCCATCGAGGAAGACCTACTACTATGGCTACACCTTC. Its translation: CASSPSRKTYYYGYTF.

The chain joins TRBV6-2 or TRBV6-3 to TRBJ2-1; D not resolved. Germline values: CDR1 MNHEY, CDR2 SVGEGT. Trimming took off 5 bases at V and 3 bases at J, with 14 bases between the two ends. The CDR3 is made up of 15 amino acids. The CDR3 here is CASSPPDLFYNEQFF. Written as DNA, the CDR3 is TGTGCCAGCAGTCCCCCGGACCTATTCTACAATGAGCAGTTCTTC.

This clonotype was counted ten times or more. J is TRBJ2-1 and V is TRBV28; 8 bases align to TRBD1. V shed 3 bases, J shed 0 bases, and the junction held 4 bases outside the gene matches. CDR1 is MDHEN, CDR2 SYDVKM, per germline. This CDR3 contains 16 residues. CDR3 nucleotide sequence: TGTGCCAGCAGTTTGGCCACAGGGGGCTCCTACAATGAGCAGTTCTTC. Translating it yields CASSLATGGSYNEQFF. The whole variable domain, filled in from reference TRBV28 and TRBJ2-1, reads DVKVTQSSRYLVKRTGEKVFLECVQDMDHENMFWYRQDPGLGLRLIYFSYDVKMKEKGDIPEGYSVSREKKERFSLILESASTNQTSMYLCASSLATGGSYNEQFFGPGTRLTVL.

In its sample, this clonotype was seen many times. The chain combines TRBV7-8 with TRBJ2-1; D remains ambiguous. The CDR3 consists of 16 residues. The ends were cut back, 2 bases at V and 0 bases at J, with 11 bases in the middle. The germline V gene has CDR1 SGHVS and CDR2 FQNEAQ. The CDR3 loop is CASSLWSGVSYNEQFF. The CDR3 DNA is TGTGCCAGCAGCTTATGGTCAGGAGTCTCCTACAATGAGCAGTTCTTC.

This clonotype appeared many times. The rearrangement joins TRBV12-3 or TRBV12-4 to TRBJ1-2; perhaps TRBD1 as D (6 bases). Trimming removed 3 bases from V and 6 bases from J, with 17 bases in between. The CDR3 is 15 amino acids. CDR3 nucleotides: TGTGCCAGCAGTTTTCCCTTGGCAGGGGCCAATGGCTACACCTTC. Translated: CASSFPLAGANGYTF.

A few counts support this clonotype. The chain combines TRBV13 with TRBJ2-5, with a weak D call TRBD2 (5 bases). The CDR3 runs 14 residues. Deletions cut 5 bases from V and 1 base from J, with 11 bases between. Germline CDR1 is PRHDT and CDR2 is FYEKMQ (reference sequence). The CDR3 loop is CASSQQSGQETQYF. The CDR3 DNA reads as TGTGCCAGCAGCCAACAGAGCGGCCAAGAGACCCAGTACTTC.

CDR3 nucleotide sequence: TGTGCCAGCAGCCGCGGGCCGACAGAGAATCAGCCCCAGCATTTT. Protein: CASSRGPTENQPQHF. The genes are TRBV11-2 and TRBJ1-5; possibly TRBD1 for D (5 bases). The CDR3 has 15 amino acids. The V and J ends lost 5 bases and 4 bases respectively, with 15 bases between them. Germline V gene lookup returns CDR1 SGHAT and CDR2 FQNNGV.

This clonotype occurred many times. This chain uses TRBV12-3 or TRBV12-4 with TRBJ1-5; D not certain. The CDR3 runs to 14 residues. V lost 3 bases, J lost 3 bases, and 9 bases lay in between. CDR3 nucleotides: TGTGCCAGCAGTTTTCGGGCCGCCAATCAGCCCCAGCATTTT. Translated: CASSFRAANQPQHF.

This clonotype came up many times. The V and J genes are TRBV2 and TRBJ1-2; D is undetermined. This CDR3 has 13 residues. V lost 6 bases to trimming and J lost 0 bases, with 8 bases between them. CDR1 is SNHLY and CDR2 is FYNNEI in the germline V gene. CDR3 nucleotides: TGTGCCAGCAGGGTGACTACTAACTATGGCTACACCTTC. This gives the protein CASRVTTNYGYTF. Supplemented by reference TRBV2 and TRBJ1-2, the full variable domain reads EPEVTQTPSHQVTQMGQEVILRCVPISNHLYFYWYRQILGQKVEFLVSFYNNEISEKSEIFDDQFSVERPDGSNFTLKIRSTKLEDSAMYFCASRVTTNYGYTFGSGTRLTVV.

The rearrangement links TRBV20-1 to TRBJ2-1, with 10 bases lining up with TRBD2. This CDR3 has 15 residues. The V segment lost 5 bases and the J segment 8 bases; nucleotides outside the gene matches: 12. CDR1 is DFQATT and CDR2 is SNEGSKA in the germline V gene (reference sequence). The CDR3 DNA reads as TGCAGTGCTGACGCCCCTAGCGGGAGTATCGATGAGCAGTTCTTC. As protein: CSADAPSGSIDEQFF.

This chain connects TRBV28 to TRBJ2-1; no firm D call. CDR1 MDHEN and CDR2 SYDVKM come from the germline V gene. This CDR3 is built from 13 residues. Trimming shortened V by 3 bases and J by 4 bases, and 7 bases separated the two germline ends. CDR3 DNA: TGTGCCAGCAGTTTTGCCGATTACAATGAGCAGTTCTTC. Its translation is CASSFADYNEQFF.

This clonotype was seen a handful of times. The V and J genes are TRBV6-1 and TRBJ2-2; 7 nucleotides line up with TRBD2. The CDR3 runs to 20 residues. Per the germline V gene, CDR1 is MNHNS and CDR2 is SASEGT. V was clipped by 5 bases and J by 0 bases; unmatched bases: 18. The CDR3 loop reads CASSKTIRREVNANTGELFF. DNA of the CDR3: TGTGCCAGCAGTAAAACGATTCGACGGGAGGTAAACGCGAACACCGGGGAGCTGTTTTTT.

The rearrangement joins TRBV6-1 to TRBJ1-4, with no clear D. V shed 7 bases and J shed 0 bases, with 15 bases lying between them. Germline values: CDR1 MNHNS, CDR2 SASEGT. The CDR3 extends over 16 amino acids. CDR3 region: CASTQHRQATNEKLFF. The CDR3 region has the DNA TGTGCCAGCACACAGCACCGACAAGCAACTAATGAAAAACTGTTTTTT.

This chain links TRBV9 with TRBJ2-3, with D hard to call. V lost 3 bases and J 1 base, leaving 12 bases between the germline ends. Germline CDR1 reads SGDLS; CDR2 reads YYNGEE. The CDR3 is made up of 15 amino acids. DNA for the CDR3: TGTGCCAGCAGCGAGCAGCGACGGGGCACAGATACGCAGTATTTT. This codes for CASSEQRRGTDTQYF.

The gene calls are TRBV28 and TRBJ1-1, with D perhaps TRBD1 (6 bases). The CDR3 is 16 residues long. Germline CDR1 is MDHEN and CDR2 is SYDVKM. V lost 6 bases and J 1 base, leaving 18 bases between the germline ends. CDR3 amino acids: CASSETQGQGNTEAFF. The CDR3 coding sequence is TGTGCCAGCAGCGAGACACAGGGCCAGGGGAACACTGAAGCTTTCTTT.